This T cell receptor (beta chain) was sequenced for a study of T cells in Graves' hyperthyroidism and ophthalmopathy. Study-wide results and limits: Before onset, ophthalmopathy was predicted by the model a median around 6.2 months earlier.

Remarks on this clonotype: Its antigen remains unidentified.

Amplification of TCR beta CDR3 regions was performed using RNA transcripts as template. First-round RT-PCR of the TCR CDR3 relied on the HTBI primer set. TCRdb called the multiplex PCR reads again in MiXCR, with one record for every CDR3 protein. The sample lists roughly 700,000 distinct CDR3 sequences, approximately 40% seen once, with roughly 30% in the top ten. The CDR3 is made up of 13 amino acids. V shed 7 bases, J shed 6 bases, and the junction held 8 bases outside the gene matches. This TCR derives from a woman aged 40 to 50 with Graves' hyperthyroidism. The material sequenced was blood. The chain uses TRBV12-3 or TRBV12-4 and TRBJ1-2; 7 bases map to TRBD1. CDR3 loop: CASNEGAGNGYTF. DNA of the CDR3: TGTGCCAGCAATGAGGGGGCGGGAAATGGCTACACCTTC.